This T cell receptor beta chain was identified in a study of T cells in Graves' hyperthyroidism and ophthalmopathy. There are many counts of this clonotype. V was shortened by 6 bases and J by 3 bases, with 16 bases between the two germline ends. Germline V gene sequence: CDR1 DFQATT, CDR2 SNEGSKA (reference sequence). This CDR3 spans 14 amino acids. Amplified TCR beta CDR3 regions derived from RNA transcripts. A set of HTBI primers served as the primers for a first-round RT-PCR of the TCR CDR3. TCRdb recomputed calls from the multiplex PCR reads with MiXCR, one row per CDR3 protein. The repertoire has about 130,000 distinct CDR3 sequences, less than 25% of them found once; the top ten carry around 69%.

The chain employs TRBV20-1 and TRBJ2-3; weak D call: TRBD1 (6 bases). The receptor was derived from a woman aged 45-60 years with Graves' hyperthyroidism that later progressed to Graves' ophthalmopathy. Material: blood. The CDR3 loop is CSALGTFGTDTQYF. The CDR3 nucleotides read TGCAGTGCCCTCGGGACATTCGGGACAGATACGCAGTATTTT.